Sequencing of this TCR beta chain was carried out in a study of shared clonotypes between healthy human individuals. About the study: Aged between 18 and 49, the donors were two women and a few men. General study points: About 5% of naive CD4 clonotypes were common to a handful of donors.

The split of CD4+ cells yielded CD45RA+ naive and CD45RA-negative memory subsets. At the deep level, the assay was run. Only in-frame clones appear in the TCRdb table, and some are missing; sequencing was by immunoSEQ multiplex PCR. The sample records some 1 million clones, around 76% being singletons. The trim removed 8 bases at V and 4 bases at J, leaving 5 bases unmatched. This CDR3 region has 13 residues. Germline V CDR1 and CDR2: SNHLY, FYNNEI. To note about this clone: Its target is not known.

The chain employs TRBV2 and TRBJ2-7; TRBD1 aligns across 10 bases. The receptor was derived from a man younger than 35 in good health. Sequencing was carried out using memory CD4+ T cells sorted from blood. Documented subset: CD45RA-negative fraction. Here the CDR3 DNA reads TGTGCCAGCGAGTGGGACAGGGGTTACGAGCAGTACTTC. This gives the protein CASEWDRGYEQYF.